The text below deals with one T cell receptor beta chain. This sample is part of a study of patients and donors after allogeneic stem cell transplantation. CDR1 and CDR2 from the germline V gene are MNHEY and SVGAGI. V lost 2 bases and J lost 2; bases outside the gene matches: 2. The CDR3 spans 15 residues. MiXCR was run by TCRdb on the RT-PCR reads, yielding one entry per CDR3 protein. The sample yields about a million distinct CDR3 sequences, 18% seen once. The sequenced sample consisted of blood, either unsorted or a sorted T cell fraction (not recorded which). This chain links TRBV6-5 with TRBJ2-3, with 9 bases that match TRBD1. The sequence was obtained from a human donor who was either an allogeneic HSCT recipient or a stem cell or donor lymphocyte infusion donor (not recorded which). It is not recorded whose cells these are; they may come from a transplant donor. The CDR3 loop reads CASSYGDRATDTQYF. In nucleotides, the CDR3 is TGTGCCAGCAGTTACGGGGACAGGGCCACAGATACGCAGTATTTT.